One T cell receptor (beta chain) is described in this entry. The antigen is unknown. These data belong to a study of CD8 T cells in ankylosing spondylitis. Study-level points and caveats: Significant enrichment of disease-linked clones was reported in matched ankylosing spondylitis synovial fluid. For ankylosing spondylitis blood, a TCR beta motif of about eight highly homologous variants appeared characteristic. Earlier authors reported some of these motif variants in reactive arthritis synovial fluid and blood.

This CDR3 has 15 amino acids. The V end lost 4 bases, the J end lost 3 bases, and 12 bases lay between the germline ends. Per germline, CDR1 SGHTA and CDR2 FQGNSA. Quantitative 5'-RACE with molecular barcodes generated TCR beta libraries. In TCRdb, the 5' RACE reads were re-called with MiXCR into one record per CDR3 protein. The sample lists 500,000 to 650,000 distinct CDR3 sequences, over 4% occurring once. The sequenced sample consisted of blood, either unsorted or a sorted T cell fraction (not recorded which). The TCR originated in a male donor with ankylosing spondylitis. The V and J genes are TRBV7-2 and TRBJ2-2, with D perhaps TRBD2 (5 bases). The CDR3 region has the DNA TGTGCCAGCAGCTCTCTAGCCTCGCACACCGGGGAGCTGTTTTTT. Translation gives CASSSLASHTGELFF.